What follows are 12 T cell receptor beta chains derived from one specimen sequenced in a study of Ad26.COV2.S vaccination and SARS-CoV-2 variants. Assay used: immunoSEQ multiplex PCR; TCRdb lists only in-frame clones, some missing. The repertoire holds 350,000 to 400,000 clones, with 75% to 90% as singletons. Treatment of the sample: 15 to 20 received Ad26.COV2.S at low or high dose, single or two shots; 5 received placebo; per-sample allocation not given. Collection of samples fell on day 63 after the first vaccine or placebo injection. Sequenced here: peripheral blood, sampled in a trial of Ad26.COV2.S vaccine versus placebo. The receptor source for this set is a person aged 18-60 years who received the Ad26.COV2.S COVID-19 vaccine or a placebo.

This chain joins TRBV11-2 and TRBJ2-2; 12 bases line up with TRBD2. J was trimmed by 3 bases and V by 7 bases; bases with no gene match: 6. This CDR3 is 16 amino acids long. Germline CDR1 SGHAT, CDR2 FQNNGV. CDR3 loop: CASIPSGGEDTGELFF. Written as DNA, the CDR3 is TGTGCCAGCATCCCTAGCGGGGGGGAGGACACCGGGGAGCTGTTTTTT.

This chain uses TRBV2 with TRBJ2-7, with D possibly matching TRBD2 (7 bases). In germline, CDR1 is SNHLY, CDR2 FYNNEI. This CDR3 contains 14 residues. V shed 7 bases and J shed 6 bases, with 19 bases lying between them. The CDR3, as DNA: TGTGCCAGCACCCTTAGGGGGGGGTCTACCGAGCAGTACTTC. Residues: CASTLRGGSTEQYF.

The CDR3 here is CSASKTGSLSEQYF. CDR3 bases: TGCAGTGCTAGTAAGACAGGGTCCCTGAGTGAGCAGTACTTC. The V gene is TRBV20-1, the J gene TRBJ2-7; TRBD1 agrees at 7 bases. Germline V gene sequence: CDR1 DFQATT, CDR2 SNEGSKA (reference sequence). The CDR3 contains 14 residues. The ends lost 3 bases at V and 7 bases at J; junction bases unmatched: 12.

The chain joins TRBV4-1 to TRBJ1-1; D not certain. Germline V gene sequence: CDR1 MGHRA, CDR2 YSYEKL. Trimming cost V 1 base and J 4 bases, with 10 bases left between them. This CDR3 has 14 residues. The CDR3 nucleotides are TGCGCCAGCAGCCAAGGTCCGTTGGGCACTGAAGCTTTCTTT. Protein product: CASSQGPLGTEAFF.

The gene calls are TRBV5-4 and TRBJ1-2; tentative D call: TRBD1 (5 bases). V dropped 0 bases and J dropped 4 bases, with 22 bases sitting between them. Germline loops: CDR1 SGHNT, CDR2 YYREEE (reference sequence). CDR3 length: 18 amino acids. CDR3 in amino acids: CASSLAGAGERVGYGYTF. The CDR3 coding sequence is TGTGCCAGCAGCTTGGCCGGCGCGGGGGAAAGGGTTGGCTATGGCTACACCTTC.

CDR3 DNA sequence: TGCGCCAGCAGCTCTAGGACTAGCGGGGGCCTCAATGAGCAGTTCTTC. Translating it yields CASSSRTSGGLNEQFF. The rearrangement links TRBV5-1 to TRBJ2-1; 13 nucleotides match TRBD2. V shed 3 bases, J shed 6 bases, and the junction held 6 bases outside the gene matches. CDR1 is SGHRS, CDR2 YFSETQ, per germline. The CDR3 spans 16 residues. The whole variable domain, remainder taken from reference TRBV5-1 and TRBJ2-1, is KAGVTQTPRYLIKTRGQQVTLSCSPISGHRSVSWYQQTPGQGLQFLFEYFSETQRNKGNFPGRFSGRQFSNSRSEMNVSTLELGDSALYLCASSSRTSGGLNEQFFGPGTRLTVL.

The table lists this clone with a count of one. The chain employs TRBV15 and TRBJ2-3, with a weak D call TRBD1 (5 bases). Germline CDR1 reads LNHNV; CDR2 reads YYDKDF (reference sequence). The CDR3 sequence is 15 residues long. Trimming shortened V by 5 bases and J by 1 base, and 13 bases separated the two germline ends. The DNA of the CDR3 is TGTGCCACCAGCGGCAGGGCGACCGGCACAGATACGCAGTATTTT. This sequence encodes CATSGRATGTDTQYF. Looking up the rest from reference TRBV15 and TRBJ2-3 gives the full variable domain: DAMVIQNPRYQVTQFGKPVTLSCSQTLNHNVMYWYQQKSSQAPKLLFHYYDKDFNNEADTPDNFQSRRPNTSFCFLDIRSPGLGDTAMYLCATSGRATGTDTQYFGPGTRLTVL.

The CDR3, as DNA: TGTGCCTGGGGGTTCAACTATGGCTACACCTTC. This translates into CAWGFNYGYTF. V and J are TRBV30 and TRBJ1-2; no reliable D call. Germline assignment: CDR1 GTSNPN and CDR2 SVGIG (reference sequence). Between the trimmed V and J ends, which lost 5 bases and 2 bases, there was a span of 6 bases. The CDR3 has 11 amino acids.

This clone was detected only once. The chain recombines TRBV10-3 with TRBJ2-1; tentatively, D is TRBD2 (5 bases). The CDR3 sequence is 14 residues long. Trimming pared 4 bases from V and 6 bases from J, leaving 13 bases between. CDR1 and CDR2 (germline): ENHRY, SYGVKD. Here the CDR3 reads CAISAKASFNEQFF. For the CDR3, the DNA is TGTGCCATCAGTGCGAAGGCTAGCTTCAATGAGCAGTTCTTC.

The CDR3 DNA follows: TGTGCCAGCAGCCAGCTGACACAATGCCCCCTCAATCAGCCCCAGCATTTT. Translation gives CASSQLTQCPLNQPQHF. The rearrangement uses TRBV14 and TRBJ1-5; D call uncertain. V lost 3 bases to trimming and J lost 3 bases, with 18 bases between them. Germline V gives CDR1 SGHDN, CDR2 FVKESK. The length of the CDR3 is 17 residues.

This chain uses TRBV6-5 with TRBJ1-2; TRBD1 matches at 7 bases. CDR3 length equals 12 residues. V was clipped by 10 bases and J by 2 bases; unmatched bases: 4. CDR1 MNHEY and CDR2 SVGAGI come from the germline V gene. The CDR3 DNA is TGTGCCACCCAGGGACAGAACTATGGCTACACCTTC. It translates to CATQGQNYGYTF.

The chain recombines TRBV29-1 with TRBJ1-2; 7 bases match TRBD1. After removal of 7 bases from V and 2 bases from J, the junction contained 10 bases not matched to a gene. CDR1 and CDR2 from the germline V gene are SQVTM and ANQGSEA. The CDR3 has 14 amino acids. CDR3 sequence reads: CSAPLSRGNYGYTF. For the CDR3, the DNA is TGCAGCGCGCCCCTTAGCAGGGGGAACTATGGCTACACCTTC. The full variable domain, in which reference TRBV29-1 and TRBJ1-2 provide the parts outside the CDR3, is SAVISQKPSRDICQRGTSLTIQCQVDSQVTMMFWYRQQPGQSLTLIATANQGSEATYESGFVIDKFPISRPNLTFSTLTVSNMSPEDSSIYLCSAPLSRGNYGYTFGSGTRLTVV.